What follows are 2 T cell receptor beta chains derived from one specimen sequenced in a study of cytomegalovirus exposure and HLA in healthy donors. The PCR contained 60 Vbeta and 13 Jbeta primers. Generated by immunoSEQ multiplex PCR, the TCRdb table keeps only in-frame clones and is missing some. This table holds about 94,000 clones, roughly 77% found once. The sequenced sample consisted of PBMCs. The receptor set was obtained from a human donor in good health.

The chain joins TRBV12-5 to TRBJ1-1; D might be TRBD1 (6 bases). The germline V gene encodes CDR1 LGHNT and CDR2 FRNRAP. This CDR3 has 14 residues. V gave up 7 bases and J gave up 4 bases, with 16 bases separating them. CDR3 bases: TGTGCTAGTGTTTCACAGTCAGGGGCCACTGAAGCTTTCTTT. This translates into CASVSQSGATEAFF.

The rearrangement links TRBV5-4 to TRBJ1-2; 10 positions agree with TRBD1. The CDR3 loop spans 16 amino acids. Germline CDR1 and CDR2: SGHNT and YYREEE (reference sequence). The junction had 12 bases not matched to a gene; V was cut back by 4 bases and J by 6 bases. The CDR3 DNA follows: TGTGCCAGCAGCCCCCTGCTGACAGGGGGCGCGGATGGCTACACCTTC. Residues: CASSPLLTGGADGYTF. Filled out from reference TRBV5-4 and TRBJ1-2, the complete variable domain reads ETGVTQSPTHLIKTRGQQVTLRCSSQSGHNTVSWYQQALGQGPQFIFQYYREEENGRGNFPPRFSGLQFPNYSSELNVNALELDDSALYLCASSPLLTGGADGYTFGSGTRLTVV.